Listed below are T cell receptor beta chains from one sample, sequenced in a study of blood T cell repertoires in COVID-19. Sequencing was performed with immunoSEQ multiplex PCR; in TCRdb, only in-frame clones are kept and a portion is missing. The sample has approximately 150,000 clones; around 80% are singletons. Material for sequencing was peripheral blood. These receptors all stem from a human donor with acute or convalescent COVID-19. The donor label of this sample is uncertain. Each CDR3 is given with its conserved first and last residue. Fields, in order: CDR3 DNA, CDR3 protein, V gene, clone size, J gene, D gene. A D gene is named only where the DNA matches it firmly. Size values are once, few and many counts, or a class for expanded clones, and some rows have none.

CDR3 DNA: TGTGCCAGCATTTTTCGAGGAGGCACTAATGAAAAACTGTTTTTT
CDR3 protein: CASIFRGGTNEKLFF
V gene: TRBV2
clone size: few
J gene: TRBJ1-4
D gene: -

CDR3 DNA: TGTGCCAGCAGTGGGAGTCAGGGGGCTAACTATGGCTACACCTTC
CDR3 protein: CASSGSQGANYGYTF
V gene: TRBV25-1
clone size: few
J gene: TRBJ1-2
D gene: TRBD1

CDR3 DNA: TGTGCCAGCAGCTTGCGGACGGGGAAGGGAAACACCATATATTTT
CDR3 protein: CASSLRTGKGNTIYF
V gene: TRBV7-9
clone size: once
J gene: TRBJ1-3
D gene: -

CDR3 DNA: TGCGCCAGCAGCTCCGCCGGGATGAACACTGAAGCTTTCTTT
CDR3 protein: CASSSAGMNTEAFF
V gene: TRBV5-1
clone size: -
J gene: TRBJ1-1
D gene: -

CDR3 DNA: TGTGCCAGCAGCTTGGAGGGTTCTAGCGGGGGACTCCGGGATACGCAGTATTTT
CDR3 protein: CASSLEGSSGGLRDTQYF
V gene: TRBV5-4
clone size: -
J gene: TRBJ2-3
D gene: TRBD2

CDR3 DNA: TGTGCCAGCAGTTTGAACAGGGACCCCGGGGAGCTGTTTTTT
CDR3 protein: CASSLNRDPGELFF
V gene: TRBV2
clone size: -
J gene: TRBJ2-2
D gene: -

CDR3 DNA: TGTGCCAGCGCGCGACAGGGTCGCACAGATACGCAGTATTTT
CDR3 protein: CASARQGRTDTQYF
V gene: TRBV6-6
clone size: -
J gene: TRBJ2-3
D gene: TRBD1

CDR3 DNA: TGTGCCAGCAGTCCCAGGACAGGGGAATACGAGCAGTACTTC
CDR3 protein: CASSPRTGEYEQYF
V gene: TRBV6-5
clone size: -
J gene: TRBJ2-7
D gene: TRBD1

CDR3 DNA: TGTGCCAGCAGTTACTCGCGGTTCCCCAGCACCGGGGAGCTGTTTTTT
CDR3 protein: CASSYSRFPSTGELFF
V gene: TRBV6-5
clone size: -
J gene: TRBJ2-2
D gene: -

CDR3 DNA: TGTGCCAGCAGCTTCGGAGGGAACACTGAAGCTTTCTTT
CDR3 protein: CASSFGGNTEAFF
V gene: TRBV7-2
clone size: -
J gene: TRBJ1-1
D gene: -

CDR3 DNA: TGTGCCAGCAGCTTAGGAAGGCCGGGGTCGAACGAGCAGTACTTC
CDR3 protein: CASSLGRPGSNEQYF
V gene: TRBV7-2
clone size: -
J gene: TRBJ2-7
D gene: -

CDR3 DNA: TGTGCCACCAGTGATTTGGACAGGGAGGCCGGGGAGCTGTTTTTT
CDR3 protein: CATSDLDREAGELFF
V gene: TRBV24-1
clone size: -
J gene: TRBJ2-2
D gene: -